These 4 T cell receptor beta chains share one sample of origin, sequenced in a study of blood T cell repertoires in COVID-19. Measured with immunoSEQ multiplex PCR; TCRdb has only the in-frame clones, and not every one. In the table there are roughly 180,000 clones, 70% to 85% of which are singletons. Sequenced sample: peripheral blood. The source of these receptors is a woman aged 25-40 years with acute or convalescent COVID-19.

The chain is built from TRBV6-5 and TRBJ1-1; 9 bases map to TRBD1. The CDR3 extends over 13 amino acids. CDR1 and CDR2 from the germline V gene are MNHEY and SVGAGI. J was trimmed by 3 bases and V by 8 bases; bases with no gene match: 4. CDR3 loop: CASRDRAYTEAFF. CDR3 sequence (DNA): TGTGCCAGCCGGGACAGGGCCTACACTGAAGCTTTCTTT.

This clone was seen a single time. V gene TRBV18 combines with J gene TRBJ2-3; D unresolved. With 2 bases removed from V and 4 bases from J, the gap between germline ends came to 7 bases. CDR3 size: 13 residues. Germline V gives CDR1 KGHSH, CDR2 LQKENI. As DNA, the CDR3 is TGTGCCAGCTCACCAAACGCGGCAGATACGCAGTATTTT. It encodes CASSPNAADTQYF.

The chain uses TRBV6-5 and TRBJ1-1; no definite D call. CDR3 size: 13 residues. V was trimmed by 4 bases and J by 2 bases, leaving 8 bases between them. Germline CDR1 reads MNHEY; CDR2 reads SVGAGI. CDR3 in amino acids: CASSFRGNTEAFF. In nucleotides, the CDR3 is TGTGCCAGCAGTTTTCGGGGAAACACTGAAGCTTTCTTT.

This clone was picked up a small number of times. The genes are TRBV28 and TRBJ1-1; unclear D gene. The CDR3 is 15 amino acids. The V gene's germline CDR1 is MDHEN and CDR2 SYDVKM. The V end lost 3 bases, the J end lost 1 base, and 12 bases lay between the germline ends. The CDR3 DNA reads as TGTGCCAGCAGTTTTAGTCGGTTCGCGAACACTGAAGCTTTCTTT. Translated: CASSFSRFANTEAFF.